The rows below give T cell receptor beta chains drawn from one sample of a study of regulatory T cells in long-lasting Graves disease. Each CDR3 protein is one row after TCRdb ran MiXCR on the multiplex PCR reads. The profile shows roughly 500,000 distinct CDR3 sequences, 22% of them singletons. The starting material was peripheral blood mononuclear cells (PBMCs), obtained when the disease was refractory, from a patient treated with antithyroid drugs. Every receptor here comes from a female donor with Graves disease. The CDR3 runs from the conserved cysteine through the conserved F or W. Fields, in order: V gene, J gene, clone size, D gene, CDR3 protein, CDR3 DNA. A D gene is named only where the DNA matches it firmly. A row's size may be missing; if present it is once, few, many or a size class.

v_gene: TRBV9
j_gene: TRBJ1-2
abundance: .
d_gene: .
CDR3aa: CASLGTNYGYTF
CDR3nt: TGTGCCAGTTTAGGAACAAACTATGGCTACACCTTC

v_gene: TRBV5-1
j_gene: TRBJ2-1
abundance: .
d_gene: TRBD1
CDR3aa: CASSLVGRGQYNEQFF
CDR3nt: TGCGCCAGCAGCCTGGTGGGCAGGGGGCAATACAATGAGCAGTTCTTC

v_gene: TRBV12-3/TRBV12-4
j_gene: TRBJ1-2
abundance: many
d_gene: .
CDR3aa: CASSLRRGVDYGYTF
CDR3nt: TGTGCCAGCAGTTTACGGCGGGGAGTAGACTATGGCTACACCTTC

v_gene: TRBV24-1
j_gene: TRBJ2-6
abundance: many
d_gene: .
CDR3aa: CATSDSDSSGANVLTF
CDR3nt: TGTGCCACCAGTGATTCGGACAGCTCTGGGGCCAACGTCCTGACTTTC

v_gene: TRBV7-2
j_gene: TRBJ1-6
abundance: many
d_gene: TRBD1
CDR3aa: CASSRDRGSYNSPLHF
CDR3nt: TGTGCCAGCAGCAGAGACAGGGGTTCCTATAATTCACCCCTCCACTTT

v_gene: TRBV28
j_gene: TRBJ1-3
abundance: many
d_gene: .
CDR3aa: CASSSRFTGNTIYF
CDR3nt: TGTGCCAGCAGTTCCAGGTTCACTGGAAACACCATATATTTT

v_gene: TRBV5-4
j_gene: TRBJ1-1
abundance: few
d_gene: .
CDR3aa: CASRGTPLGPEAFF
CDR3nt: TGTGCCAGCAGAGGGACTCCTCTTGGACCTGAAGCTTTCTTT

v_gene: TRBV7-8
j_gene: TRBJ2-7
abundance: many
d_gene: .
CDR3aa: CATLRDGYEQYF
CDR3nt: TGTGCCACCCTCAGGGACGGCTACGAGCAGTACTTC

v_gene: TRBV6-2/TRBV6-3
j_gene: TRBJ2-5
abundance: .
d_gene: .
CDR3aa: CASSSGLGDLGETQYF
CDR3nt: TGTGCCAGCAGTTCGGGACTCGGGGATCTTGGGGAGACCCAGTACTTC

v_gene: TRBV29-1
j_gene: TRBJ1-1
abundance: few
d_gene: TRBD1
CDR3aa: CSVDTGTGTNTEAFF
CDR3nt: TGCAGCGTAGACACTGGGACAGGGACGAACACTGAAGCTTTCTTT

v_gene: TRBV7-2
j_gene: TRBJ2-5
abundance: many
d_gene: TRBD2
CDR3aa: CASSWSGSYQETQYF
CDR3nt: TGTGCCAGCAGCTGGAGCGGGAGCTACCAAGAGACCCAGTACTTC

v_gene: TRBV11-3
j_gene: TRBJ2-2
abundance: few
d_gene: .
CDR3aa: CASSSGEQTNTGELFF
CDR3nt: TGTGCCAGCAGCTCGGGGGAACAGACGAACACCGGGGAGCTGTTTTTT

v_gene: TRBV3-1
j_gene: TRBJ2-1
abundance: .
d_gene: .
CDR3aa: CASSQDGGGHNEQFF
CDR3nt: TGTGCCAGCAGCCAAGATGGTGGGGGGCACAATGAGCAGTTCTTC